The 9 T cell receptor beta chains below all came from one sample that was sequenced in a study of glioma-infiltrating T cells after dendritic cell vaccination. Using immunoSEQ multiplex PCR, the repertoire was profiled, and TCRdb retains in-frame clones only, with some absent. The data contain over 55,000 clones, roughly four fifths of them singletons. Time point: after dendritic cell vaccination, including at tumor progression/relapse. The sample consisted of blood, taken after dendritic cell vaccination. The receptors were gathered from a human donor with glioblastoma.

The chain carries TRBV19 and TRBJ1-1; unclear D gene. The V gene lost 9 bases and the J gene lost 1 base, with 12 bases spanning the gap. Germline V gives CDR1 LNHDA, CDR2 SQIVND (reference sequence). The length of the CDR3 is 13 residues. CDR3 loop: CASKGRENTEAFF. For the CDR3, the DNA is TGTGCCAGCAAGGGTCGGGAGAACACTGAAGCTTTCTTT.

This clone has just one count. The genes are TRBV5-1 and TRBJ2-1; the D gene is possibly TRBD2 (5 bases). CDR3 length: 15 amino acids. Trimming took off 0 bases at V and 4 bases at J, with 11 bases between the two ends. CDR1 is SGHRS, CDR2 YFSETQ, per germline. CDR3 nucleotides: TGCGCCAGCAGCTTGGAAGGGAGAGGATACAATGAGCAGTTCTTC. It translates to CASSLEGRGYNEQFF.

The chain joins TRBV5-1 to TRBJ2-5; 7 bases agree with TRBD1. Unmatched junction bases numbered 5, after V lost 8 bases and J lost 1 base. CDR3 length: 13 residues. CDR1 is SGHRS and CDR2 is YFSETQ in the germline V gene. The CDR3 sequence is CASEQGPQETQYF. In DNA, the CDR3 is TGCGCCAGTGAACAGGGGCCCCAAGAGACCCAGTACTTC.

This clone has more than one count but fewer than ten. This rearrangement joins TRBV18 to TRBJ2-5; 7 nucleotides align to TRBD1. V shed 3 bases and J 2 bases; nucleotides not matched to a gene: 0. Germline V gene data show CDR1 as KGHSH and CDR2 as LQKENI. This CDR3 has 13 residues. The CDR3 region is CASSPGQQETQYF. In DNA form, the CDR3 reads TGTGCCAGCTCACCGGGACAGCAAGAGACCCAGTACTTC. Full variable domain (outside the CDR3, taken from reference TRBV18 and TRBJ2-5): NAGVMQNPRHLVRRRGQEARLRCSPMKGHSHVYWYRQLPEEGLKFMVYLQKENIIDESGMPKERFSAEFPKEGPSILRIQQVVRGDSAAYFCASSPGQQETQYFGPGTRLLVL.

The chain employs TRBV6-5 and TRBJ2-3, with D perhaps TRBD1 (6 bases). The germline V gene encodes CDR1 MNHEY and CDR2 SVGAGI. The CDR3 length is 12 residues. Trimming took 5 bases from V and 6 from J, leaving 9 bases between them. CDR3 DNA sequence: TGTGCCAGCAGTCAGGGGTCCGATACGCAGTATTTT. Translation: CASSQGSDTQYF.

The rearrangement uses TRBV19 and TRBJ2-3; 10 nucleotides align to TRBD2. Germline loops: CDR1 LNHDA, CDR2 SQIVND (reference sequence). The CDR3 consists of 14 residues. V gave up 6 bases and J gave up 6 bases; unmatched junction bases: 6. The CDR3 DNA follows: TGTGCCAGTAGCAAGCGGGGGGGCGAGGATACGCAGTATTTT. This sequence encodes CASSKRGGEDTQYF.

The chain has TRBV29-1 and TRBJ2-5; TRBD2 is a possible D gene (5 bases). Trimming stripped 5 bases from V and 4 bases from J, with 8 bases between. Per the germline V gene, CDR1 is SQVTM and CDR2 is ANQGSEA. The CDR3 has 11 residues. CDR3 in amino acids: CSVRGRETQYF. For the CDR3, the DNA is TGCAGCGTTCGAGGGCGAGAGACCCAGTACTTC.

There are a few counts of this clone. The genes are TRBV14 and TRBJ1-1, with TRBD1 matching 9 bases. This CDR3 has 14 amino acids. V was clipped by 2 bases and J by 5 bases; unmatched bases: 3. Germline loops: CDR1 SGHDN, CDR2 FVKESK. CDR3 sequence: CASSQSTGGTEAFF. The DNA of the CDR3 is TGTGCCAGCAGCCAATCGACAGGGGGGACTGAAGCTTTCTTT.

This clone occurred a few times. The chain links TRBV6-6 to TRBJ2-7; 9 nucleotides match TRBD1. Germline V lookup: CDR1 MNHNY, CDR2 SVGAGI (reference sequence). V lost 4 bases, J lost 3 bases, and 1 base stayed unmatched. CDR3 length equals 13 residues. CDR3 protein: CASSWGQGYEQYF. As DNA, the CDR3 is TGTGCCAGCAGTTGGGGACAGGGCTACGAGCAGTACTTC.